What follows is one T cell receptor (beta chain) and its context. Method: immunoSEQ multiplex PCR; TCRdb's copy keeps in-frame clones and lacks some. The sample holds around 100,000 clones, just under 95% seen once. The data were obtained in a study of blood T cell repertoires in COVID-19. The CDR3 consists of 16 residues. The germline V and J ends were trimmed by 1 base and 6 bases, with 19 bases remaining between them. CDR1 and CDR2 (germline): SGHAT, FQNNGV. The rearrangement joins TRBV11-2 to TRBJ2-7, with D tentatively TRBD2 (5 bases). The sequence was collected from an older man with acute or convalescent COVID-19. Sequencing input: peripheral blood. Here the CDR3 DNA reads TGTGCCAGCAGCTTAGGAGTGCTAGCATCGTCGTCCGAGCAGTACTTC. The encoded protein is CASSLGVLASSSEQYF. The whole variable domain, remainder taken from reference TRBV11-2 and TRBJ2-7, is EAGVAQSPRYKIIEKRQSVAFWCNPISGHATLYWYQQILGQGPKLLIQFQNNGVVDDSQLPKDRFSAERLKGVDSTLKIQPAKLEDSAVYLCASSLGVLASSSEQYFGPGTRLTVT.